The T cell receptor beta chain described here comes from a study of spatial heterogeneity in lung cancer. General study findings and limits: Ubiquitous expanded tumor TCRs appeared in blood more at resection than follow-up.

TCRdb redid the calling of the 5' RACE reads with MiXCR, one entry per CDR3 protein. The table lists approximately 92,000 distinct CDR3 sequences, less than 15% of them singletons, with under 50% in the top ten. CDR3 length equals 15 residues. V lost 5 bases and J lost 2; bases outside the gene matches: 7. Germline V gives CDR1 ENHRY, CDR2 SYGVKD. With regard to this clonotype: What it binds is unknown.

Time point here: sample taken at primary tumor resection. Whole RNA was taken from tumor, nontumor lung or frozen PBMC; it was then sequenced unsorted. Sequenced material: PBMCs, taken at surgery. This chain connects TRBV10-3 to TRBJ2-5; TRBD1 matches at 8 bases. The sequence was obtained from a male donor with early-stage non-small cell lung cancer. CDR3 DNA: TGTGCCATCAGTTTACAGGGGGGAAGGCAAGAGACCCAGTACTTC. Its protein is CAISLQGGRQETQYF.